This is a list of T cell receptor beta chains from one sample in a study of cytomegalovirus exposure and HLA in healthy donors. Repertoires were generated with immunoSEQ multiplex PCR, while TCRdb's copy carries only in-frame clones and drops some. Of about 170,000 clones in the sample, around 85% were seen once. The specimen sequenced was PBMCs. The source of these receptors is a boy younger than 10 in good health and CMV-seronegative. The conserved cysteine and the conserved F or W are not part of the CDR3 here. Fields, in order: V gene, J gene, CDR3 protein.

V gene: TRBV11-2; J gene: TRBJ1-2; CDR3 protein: ASSSTGASFYGYT
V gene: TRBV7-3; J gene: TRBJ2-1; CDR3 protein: ASSLRLAGGDEQF
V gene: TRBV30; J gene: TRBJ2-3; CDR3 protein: AWELGGTGPDTQY
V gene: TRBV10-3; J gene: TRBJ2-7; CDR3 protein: AISETTGYEQY
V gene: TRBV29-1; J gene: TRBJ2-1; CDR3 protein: SVLTSGSSYNEQF
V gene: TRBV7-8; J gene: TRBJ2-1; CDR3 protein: ASSTNNEQF
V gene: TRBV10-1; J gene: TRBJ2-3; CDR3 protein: ASSFTDTQY
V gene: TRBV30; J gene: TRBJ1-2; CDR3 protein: AWGGPAEPNYGYT
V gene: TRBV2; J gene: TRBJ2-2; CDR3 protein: ASSGPSGGNTGELF
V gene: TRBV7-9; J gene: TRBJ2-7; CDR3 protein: ASREDSAKSYEQY
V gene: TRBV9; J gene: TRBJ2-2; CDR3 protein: ASSAGAGGAATGELF
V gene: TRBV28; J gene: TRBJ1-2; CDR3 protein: ASQRRGGYT
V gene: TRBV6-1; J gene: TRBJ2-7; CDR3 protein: ASSETASGTYEQY
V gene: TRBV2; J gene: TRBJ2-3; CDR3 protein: ASSAVSTDTQY
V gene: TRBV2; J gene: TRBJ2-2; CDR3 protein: ASSVTTSTGELF
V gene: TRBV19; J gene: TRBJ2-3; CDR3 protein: ASSIPHSGGPVDTQY
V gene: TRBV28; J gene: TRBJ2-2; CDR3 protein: ASTKGGRANTGELF
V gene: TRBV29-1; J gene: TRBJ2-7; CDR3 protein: SVEDRSPYYEQY
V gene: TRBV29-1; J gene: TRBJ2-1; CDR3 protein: SVAGYNEQF
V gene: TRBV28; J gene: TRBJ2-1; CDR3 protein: ASSFAASGRAPHEQF
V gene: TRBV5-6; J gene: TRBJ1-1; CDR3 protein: ASSLDVLGYTEAF
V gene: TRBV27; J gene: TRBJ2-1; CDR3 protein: ACSSRTGNKDEQF
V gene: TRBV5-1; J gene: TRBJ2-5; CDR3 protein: ASSRTGFQETQY
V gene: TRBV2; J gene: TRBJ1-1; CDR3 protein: ASRGRRLNTEAF
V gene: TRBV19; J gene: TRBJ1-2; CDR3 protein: ASSPSPGQNYGYT
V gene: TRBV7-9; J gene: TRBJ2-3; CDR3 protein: ASSLGDRHTDTQY
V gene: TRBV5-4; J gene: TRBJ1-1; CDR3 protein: ASSLGGGGTEAF
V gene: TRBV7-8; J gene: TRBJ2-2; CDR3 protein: ASSGTQGAQGGELF
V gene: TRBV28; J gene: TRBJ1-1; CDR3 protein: ASSREPGRLNTEAF
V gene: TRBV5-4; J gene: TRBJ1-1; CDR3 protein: ASSPGGGRSTEAF
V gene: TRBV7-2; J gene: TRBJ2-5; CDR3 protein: ASSLEFSWTSGAPETQY
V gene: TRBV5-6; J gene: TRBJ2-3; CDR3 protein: ASSLLQGTDTQY
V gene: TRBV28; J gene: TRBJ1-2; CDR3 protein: ASSSRQPGGHGYT
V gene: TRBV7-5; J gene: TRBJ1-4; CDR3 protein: VRSLPPGQINEKLF
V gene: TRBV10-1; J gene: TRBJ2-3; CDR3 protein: ASSEISGGEDTQY
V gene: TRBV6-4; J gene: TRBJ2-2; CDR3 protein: ASSWTGFTGELF
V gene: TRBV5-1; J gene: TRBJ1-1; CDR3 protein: ASSLAGTGNTEAF
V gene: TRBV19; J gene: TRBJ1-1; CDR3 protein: ASSPHFNTEAF
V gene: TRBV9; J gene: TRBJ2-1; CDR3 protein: ASSWTGSSGSSYNEQF
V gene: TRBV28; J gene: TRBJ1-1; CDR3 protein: ASSLNTGTGGQRAEAF
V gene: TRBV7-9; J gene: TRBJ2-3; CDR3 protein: ASSLAGTATDTQY